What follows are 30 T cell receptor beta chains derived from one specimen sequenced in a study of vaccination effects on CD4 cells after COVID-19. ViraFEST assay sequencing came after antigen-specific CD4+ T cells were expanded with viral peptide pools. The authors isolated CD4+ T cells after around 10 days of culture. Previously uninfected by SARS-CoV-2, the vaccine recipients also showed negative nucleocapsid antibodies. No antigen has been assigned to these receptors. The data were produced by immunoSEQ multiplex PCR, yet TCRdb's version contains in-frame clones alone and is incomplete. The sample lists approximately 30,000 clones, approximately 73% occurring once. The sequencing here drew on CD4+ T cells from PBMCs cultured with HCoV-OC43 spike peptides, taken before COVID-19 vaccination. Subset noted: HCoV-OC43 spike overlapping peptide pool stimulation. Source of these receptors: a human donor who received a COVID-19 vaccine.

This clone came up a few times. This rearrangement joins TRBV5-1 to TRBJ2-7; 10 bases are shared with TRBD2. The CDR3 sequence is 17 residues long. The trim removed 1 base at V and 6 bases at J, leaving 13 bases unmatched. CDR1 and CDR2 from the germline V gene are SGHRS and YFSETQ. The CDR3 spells CASSLLAGASGGAEQYF. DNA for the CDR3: TGCGCCAGCAGCTTGCTAGCGGGAGCGTCCGGGGGAGCCGAGCAGTACTTC.

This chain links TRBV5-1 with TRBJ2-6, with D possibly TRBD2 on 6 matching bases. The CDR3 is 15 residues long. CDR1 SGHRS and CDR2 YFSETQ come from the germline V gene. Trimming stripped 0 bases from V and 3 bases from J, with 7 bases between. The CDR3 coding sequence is TGCGCCAGCAGCTTGGGGGGGGATGGGGCCAACGTCCTGACTTTC. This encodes CASSLGGDGANVLTF.

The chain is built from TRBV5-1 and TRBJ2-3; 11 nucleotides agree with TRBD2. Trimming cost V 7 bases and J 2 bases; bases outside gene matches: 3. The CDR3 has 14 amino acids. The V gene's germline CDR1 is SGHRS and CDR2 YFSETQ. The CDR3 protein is CASRLAGYTDTQYF. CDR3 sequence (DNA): TGCGCCAGCCGACTAGCGGGATACACAGATACGCAGTATTTT.

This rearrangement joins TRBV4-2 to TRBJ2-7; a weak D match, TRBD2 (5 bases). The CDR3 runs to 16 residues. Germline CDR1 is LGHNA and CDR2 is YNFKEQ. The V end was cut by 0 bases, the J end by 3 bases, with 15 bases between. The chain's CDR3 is CASSQDLSGIGYEQYF. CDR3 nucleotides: TGTGCCAGCAGCCAAGATCTTTCGGGGATCGGCTACGAGCAGTACTTC.

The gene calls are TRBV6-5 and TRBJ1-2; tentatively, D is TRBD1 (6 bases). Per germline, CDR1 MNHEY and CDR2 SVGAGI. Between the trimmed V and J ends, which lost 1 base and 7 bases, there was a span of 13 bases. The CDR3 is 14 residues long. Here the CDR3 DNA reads TGTGCCAGCAGTTACTTGCAGGGGCCACTTGGCTACACCTTC. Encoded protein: CASSYLQGPLGYTF.

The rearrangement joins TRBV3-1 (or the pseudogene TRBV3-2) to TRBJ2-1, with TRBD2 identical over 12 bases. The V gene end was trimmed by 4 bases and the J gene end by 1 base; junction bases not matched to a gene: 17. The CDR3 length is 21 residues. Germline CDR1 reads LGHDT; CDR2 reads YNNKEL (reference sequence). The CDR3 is CASSPRMTLAGGPGSYNEQFF. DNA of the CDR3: TGTGCCAGCAGCCCACGAATGACTCTAGCGGGGGGGCCAGGATCCTACAATGAGCAGTTCTTC.

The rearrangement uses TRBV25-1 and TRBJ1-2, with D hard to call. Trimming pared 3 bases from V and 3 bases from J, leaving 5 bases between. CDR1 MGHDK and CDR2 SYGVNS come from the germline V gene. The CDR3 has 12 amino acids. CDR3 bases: TGTGCCAGCAGTGACAGACACTATGGCTACACCTTC. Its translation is CASSDRHYGYTF.

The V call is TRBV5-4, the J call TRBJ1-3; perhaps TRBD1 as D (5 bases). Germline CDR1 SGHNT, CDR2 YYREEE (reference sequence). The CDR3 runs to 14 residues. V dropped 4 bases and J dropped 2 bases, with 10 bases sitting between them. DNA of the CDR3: TGTGCCAGCAGCCGGGGGGGACCTGGAAACACCATATATTTT. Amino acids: CASSRGGPGNTIYF.

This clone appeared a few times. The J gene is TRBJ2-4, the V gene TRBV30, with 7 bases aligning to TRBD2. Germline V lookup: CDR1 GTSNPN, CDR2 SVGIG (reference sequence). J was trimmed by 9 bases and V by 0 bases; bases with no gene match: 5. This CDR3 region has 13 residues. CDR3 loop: CAWSVGGESIQYF. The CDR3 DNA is TGTGCCTGGAGTGTGGGAGGGGAGAGCATTCAGTACTTC.

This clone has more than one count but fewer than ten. CDR3 coding DNA: TGCGCCAGCAGCTTGTCTCCAGTAAGCTCCTACGAGCAGTACTTC. This translates into CASSLSPVSSYEQYF. The chain employs TRBV5-1 and TRBJ2-7, with D unresolved. The CDR3 consists of 15 residues. From germline, CDR1 is SGHRS and CDR2 YFSETQ. With 1 base removed from V and 0 bases from J, the gap between germline ends came to 11 bases.

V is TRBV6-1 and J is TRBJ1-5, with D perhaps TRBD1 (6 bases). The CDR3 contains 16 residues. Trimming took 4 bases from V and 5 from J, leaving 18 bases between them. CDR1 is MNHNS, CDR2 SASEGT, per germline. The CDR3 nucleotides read TGTGCCAGCAGTGCAAATCGACAGGAGAACTATCAGCCCCAGCATTTT. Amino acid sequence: CASSANRQENYQPQHF.

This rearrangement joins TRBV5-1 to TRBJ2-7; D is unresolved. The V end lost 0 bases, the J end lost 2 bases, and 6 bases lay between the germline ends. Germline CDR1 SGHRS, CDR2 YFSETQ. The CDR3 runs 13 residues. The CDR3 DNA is TGCGCCAGCAGCTTGGCGCGTGCCTACGAGCAGTACTTC. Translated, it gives CASSLARAYEQYF.

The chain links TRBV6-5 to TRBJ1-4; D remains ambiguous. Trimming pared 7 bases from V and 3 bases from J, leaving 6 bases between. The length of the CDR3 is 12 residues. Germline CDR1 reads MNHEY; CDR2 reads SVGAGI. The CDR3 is CASMRPNEKLFF. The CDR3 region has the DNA TGTGCCAGCATGAGGCCTAATGAAAAACTGTTTTTT.

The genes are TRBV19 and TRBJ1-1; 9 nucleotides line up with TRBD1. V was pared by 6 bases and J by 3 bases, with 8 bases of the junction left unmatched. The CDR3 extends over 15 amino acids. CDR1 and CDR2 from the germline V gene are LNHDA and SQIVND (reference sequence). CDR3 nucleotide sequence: TGTGCCAGTAGCCCCGGGACAGGGCGTGACACTGAAGCTTTCTTT. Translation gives CASSPGTGRDTEAFF.

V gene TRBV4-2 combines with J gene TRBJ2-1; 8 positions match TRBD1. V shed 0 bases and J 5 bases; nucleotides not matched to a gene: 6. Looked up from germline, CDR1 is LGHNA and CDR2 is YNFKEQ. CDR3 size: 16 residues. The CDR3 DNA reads TGTGCCAGCAGCCAAGAGGCCGGACAGGGCCACAATGAGCAGTTCTTC. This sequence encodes CASSQEAGQGHNEQFF.

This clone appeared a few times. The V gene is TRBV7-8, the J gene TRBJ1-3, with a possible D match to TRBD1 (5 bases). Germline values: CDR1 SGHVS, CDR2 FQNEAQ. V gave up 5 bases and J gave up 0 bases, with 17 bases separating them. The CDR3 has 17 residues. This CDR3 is CASSPPDQGTSGNTIYF. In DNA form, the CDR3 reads TGTGCCAGCAGCCCCCCGGATCAGGGCACCTCTGGAAACACCATATATTTT. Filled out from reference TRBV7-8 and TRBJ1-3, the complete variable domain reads GAGVSQSPRYKVAKRGQDVALRCDPISGHVSLFWYQQALGQGPEFLTYFQNEAQLDKSGLPSDRFFAERPEGSVSTLKIQRTQQEDSAVYLCASSPPDQGTSGNTIYFGEGSWLTVV.

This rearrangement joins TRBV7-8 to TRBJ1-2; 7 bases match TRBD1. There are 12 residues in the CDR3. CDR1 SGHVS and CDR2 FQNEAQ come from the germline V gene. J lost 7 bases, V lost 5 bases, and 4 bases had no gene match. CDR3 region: CASSPDRAGYTF. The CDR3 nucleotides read TGTGCCAGCAGCCCCGACAGGGCTGGCTACACCTTC. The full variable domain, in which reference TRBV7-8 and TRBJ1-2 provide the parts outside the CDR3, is GAGVSQSPRYKVAKRGQDVALRCDPISGHVSLFWYQQALGQGPEFLTYFQNEAQLDKSGLPSDRFFAERPEGSVSTLKIQRTQQEDSAVYLCASSPDRAGYTFGSGTRLTVV.

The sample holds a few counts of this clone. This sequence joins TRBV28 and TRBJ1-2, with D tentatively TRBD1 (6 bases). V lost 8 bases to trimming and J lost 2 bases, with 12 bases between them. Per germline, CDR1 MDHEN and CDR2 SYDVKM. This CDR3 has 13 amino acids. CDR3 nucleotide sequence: TGTGCCAGCTTAGACGACAGGAACTATGGCTACACCTTC. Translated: CASLDDRNYGYTF.

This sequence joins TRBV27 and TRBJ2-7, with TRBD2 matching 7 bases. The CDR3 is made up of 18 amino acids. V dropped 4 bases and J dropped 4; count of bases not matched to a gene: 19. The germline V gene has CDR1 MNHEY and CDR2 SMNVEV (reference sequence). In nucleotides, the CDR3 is TGTGCCAGCAGTTCGGTCAGTTCGGGCGGGAGTAAGGGGTACGAGCAGTACTTC. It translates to CASSSVSSGGSKGYEQYF.

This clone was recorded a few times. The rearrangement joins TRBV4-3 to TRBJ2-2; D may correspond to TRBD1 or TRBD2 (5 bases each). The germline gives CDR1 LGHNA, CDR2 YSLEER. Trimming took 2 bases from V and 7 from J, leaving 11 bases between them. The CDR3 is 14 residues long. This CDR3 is CASSQNLRGGELFF. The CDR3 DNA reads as TGCGCCAGCAGCCAAAACTTGAGGGGCGGGGAGCTGTTTTTT.

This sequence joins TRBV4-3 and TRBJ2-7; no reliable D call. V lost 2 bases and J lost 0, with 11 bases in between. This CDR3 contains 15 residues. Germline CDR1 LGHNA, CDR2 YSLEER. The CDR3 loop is CASSQLGGPSYEQYF. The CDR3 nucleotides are TGCGCCAGCAGCCAATTGGGTGGGCCCTCCTACGAGCAGTACTTC.

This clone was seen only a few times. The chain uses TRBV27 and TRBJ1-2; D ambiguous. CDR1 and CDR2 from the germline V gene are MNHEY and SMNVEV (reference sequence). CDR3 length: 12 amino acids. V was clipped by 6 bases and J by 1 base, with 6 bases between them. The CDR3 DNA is TGTGCCAGCAGAGAGGATAACTATGGCTACACCTTC. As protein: CASREDNYGYTF.

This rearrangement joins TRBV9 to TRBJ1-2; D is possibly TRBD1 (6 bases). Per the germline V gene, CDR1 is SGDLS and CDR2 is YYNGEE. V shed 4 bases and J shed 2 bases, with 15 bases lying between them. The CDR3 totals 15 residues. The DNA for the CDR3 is TGTGCCAGCAGCCCCAGCTTTACAGGGAACTATGGCTACACCTTC. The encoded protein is CASSPSFTGNYGYTF.

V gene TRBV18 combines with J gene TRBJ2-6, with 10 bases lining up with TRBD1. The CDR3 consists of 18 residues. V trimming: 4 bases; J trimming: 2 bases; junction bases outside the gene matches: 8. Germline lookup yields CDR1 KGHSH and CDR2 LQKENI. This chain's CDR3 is CASSRPGQGTPGANVLTF. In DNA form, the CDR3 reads TGTGCCAGCTCACGTCCGGGACAGGGGACTCCTGGGGCCAACGTCCTGACTTTC.

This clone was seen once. Here the CDR3 DNA reads TGTGCCAGCAGCCGGGGTTTCTCTGGAAACACCATATATTTT. Encoded protein: CASSRGFSGNTIYF. The chain employs TRBV9 and TRBJ1-3, with D uncertain. The germline gives CDR1 SGDLS, CDR2 YYNGEE. The V gene lost 4 bases and the J gene lost 0 bases, with 8 bases spanning the gap. There are 14 residues in the CDR3.

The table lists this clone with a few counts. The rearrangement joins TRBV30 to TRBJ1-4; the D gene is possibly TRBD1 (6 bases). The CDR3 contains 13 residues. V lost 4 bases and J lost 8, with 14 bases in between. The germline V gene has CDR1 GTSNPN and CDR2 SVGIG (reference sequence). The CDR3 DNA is TGTGCCTGGACTACAGGGTTACGGGAAAAACTGTTTTTT. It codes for CAWTTGLREKLFF.

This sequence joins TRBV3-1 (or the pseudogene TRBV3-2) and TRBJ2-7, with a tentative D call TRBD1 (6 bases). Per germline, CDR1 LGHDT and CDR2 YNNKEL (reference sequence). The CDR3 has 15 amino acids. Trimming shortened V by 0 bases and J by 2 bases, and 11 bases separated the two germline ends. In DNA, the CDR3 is TGTGCCAGCAGCCAAGATGGGGGCCTACCCTACGAGCAGTACTTC. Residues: CASSQDGGLPYEQYF.

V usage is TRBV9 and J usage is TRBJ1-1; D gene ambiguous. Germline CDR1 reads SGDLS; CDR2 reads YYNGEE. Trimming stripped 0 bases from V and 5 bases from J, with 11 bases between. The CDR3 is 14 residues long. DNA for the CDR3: TGTGCCAGCAGCGTAGAGATGTGGGGAACTGAAGCTTTCTTT. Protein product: CASSVEMWGTEAFF.

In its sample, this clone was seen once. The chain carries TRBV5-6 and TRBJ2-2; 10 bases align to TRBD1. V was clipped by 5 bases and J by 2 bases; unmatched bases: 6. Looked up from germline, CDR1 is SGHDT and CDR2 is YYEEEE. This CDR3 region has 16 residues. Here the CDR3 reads CASRLTGGANTGELFF. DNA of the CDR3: TGTGCCAGCAGGCTGACAGGGGGCGCAAACACCGGGGAGCTGTTTTTT.

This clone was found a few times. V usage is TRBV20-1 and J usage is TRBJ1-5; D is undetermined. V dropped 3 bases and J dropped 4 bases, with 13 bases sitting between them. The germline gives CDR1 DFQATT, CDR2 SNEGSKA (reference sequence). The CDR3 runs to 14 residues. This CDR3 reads CSASRGVENQPQHF. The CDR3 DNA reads TGCAGTGCTAGTAGAGGAGTCGAGAATCAGCCCCAGCATTTT.